These T cell receptor beta chains were read from a single sample in a study of T-cell reconstitution after alpha-beta-depleted transplantation in children. TCRdb analysed the PCR reads with MiXCR anew, one entry per CDR3 protein. The data hold around 22,000 distinct CDR3 sequences, with roughly 10% observed a single time. Sequences were derived from PBMCs from the stem cell graft donor, sampled from the stem cell graft. Every receptor here comes from a human donor who donated a stem cell graft to a child with chronic granulomatous disease. Both conserved end residues are part of each CDR3. Each record gives: clone size, J gene, D gene, V gene, CDR3 DNA, CDR3 protein. D genes are given only for firm matches. Rows give clone size only sometimes, using once, few, many, or a class for an expanded clone.

NA,TRBJ2-3,NA,TRBV7-8,TGTGCCAGCAGCCAGAACAGGTGGCTCGGCACAGATACGCAGTATTTC,CASSQNRWLGTDTQYF
medium-sized,TRBJ2-3,NA,TRBV7-6,TGTGCCAGCAGCTTCGACAGACTTAGGGCAGATACGCAGTATTTT,CASSFDRLRADTQYF
NA,TRBJ1-1,NA,TRBV7-9,TGTGCAGGGAGGGCCCCTATAAACACTGAAGCTTTCTTT,CAGRAPINTEAFF
few,TRBJ2-7,NA,TRBV13,TGTGCCAGCAGCCCTTACATACGGACAATCGGCGAGCAGTACTTC,CASSPYIRTIGEQYF
many,TRBJ2-5,TRBD2,TRBV20-1,TGCAGTGCTAGAGATACGTTGGCAGGGAGGGTCAAGGAGACCCAGTACTTC,CSARDTLAGRVKETQYF
many,TRBJ2-5,TRBD2,TRBV7-9,TGTGCCAGCAGTCTCGGGCTAGCGGGGCTCTACCAAGAGACCCAGTACTTC,CASSLGLAGLYQETQYF
many,TRBJ1-5,NA,TRBV7-8,NA,CASSLEPSSGQPQHF
NA,TRBJ1-1,NA,TRBV29-1,TGCAGCTCCCGGGACGGGGCCAGCGGTAACACTGAAGCTTTCTTT,CSSRDGASGNTEAFF
many,TRBJ1-1,TRBD1,TRBV7-9,TGTGCCAGCAGCTTAGCGAAGGGACAGGGGAACACTGAAGCTTTCTTT,CASSLAKGQGNTEAFF
many,TRBJ2-7,NA,TRBV12-3/TRBV12-4,TGTGCCAGCAGTTTAAGATTCGGGGACGAGCAGTACTTC,CASSLRFGDEQYF
many,TRBJ2-4,TRBD2,TRBV29-1,TGCAGCGTTATGAAGCGGGAGGGGGGGGAAACCAAAAACATTCAGTACTTC,CSVMKREGGETKNIQYF
NA,TRBJ2-3,TRBD2,TRBV12-3/TRBV12-4,TGTGCCAGCAGTCATAGCGGCTTGGGAGGGGCAGATACGCAGTATTTT,CASSHSGLGGADTQYF
medium-sized,TRBJ2-1,NA,TRBV25-1,TGTGCCAGCAGTGAATCTGGAGTCGAGCAGTTCTTC,CASSESGVEQFF
many,TRBJ2-2,TRBD2,TRBV20-1,TGCAGTGCCCTAAAAAGAACCGGGGGGGAGAACACCGGGGAGCTGTTTTTT,CSALKRTGGENTGELFF
many,TRBJ1-5,NA,TRBV20-1,TGCAGTGCTGGGGGGAGCAATCAGCCCCAGCATTTT,CSAGGSNQPQHF
many,TRBJ2-3,TRBD2,TRBV20-1,TGCAGTGCCGTAGCGGGGGCGTCAGATACGCAGTATTTT,CSAVAGASDTQYF
medium-sized,TRBJ1-2,NA,TRBV29-1,TGCAGCGCTGGGGGCAGTCCTCCTAACTATGGCTACACCTTC,CSAGGSPPNYGYTF
many,TRBJ1-1,NA,TRBV29-1,TGCAGCGCTTGCCCAGGGTACCCGGGGAACACTGAAGCTTTCTTT,CSACPGYPGNTEAFF
many,TRBJ2-5,TRBD2,TRBV6-4,TGTGCCAGCAGTCCGACTAGCGGGAGTCAAGAGACCCAGTACTTC,CASSPTSGSQETQYF
many,TRBJ2-2,TRBD1,TRBV29-1,TGCAGCGTTTTTCGACAGGGAAATACCGGGGAGCTGTTTTTT,CSVFRQGNTGELFF
many,TRBJ2-5,TRBD2,TRBV7-2,TGTGCCAGCAGCACTAGCGGGAGTATTAGGGAGACCCAGTACTTC,CASSTSGSIRETQYF
many,TRBJ2-7,TRBD1,TRBV5-1,TGCGCCAGCAGCGAATACGGGACAGGGACCTACGAGCAGTACTTC,CASSEYGTGTYEQYF
many,TRBJ2-7,TRBD2,TRBV7-2,TGTGCCACTAGCGGCCAGGGCTACGAGCAGTACTTC,CATSGQGYEQYF
many,TRBJ1-5,NA,TRBV20-1,TGCAGTGCTAGGGTTGGGTCCAATCAGCCCCAGCATTTT,CSARVGSNQPQHF
many,TRBJ2-1,TRBD2,TRBV10-3,TGTGCCATCAGTGAGTCGGGACTAGTAAACAATGAGCAGTTCTTC,CAISESGLVNNEQFF
NA,TRBJ2-7,NA,TRBV7-9,TGTGCCAGCAGCTTAGAAGTACAACAGGGCTACGAGCAGTACTTC,CASSLEVQQGYEQYF
many,TRBJ2-2,NA,TRBV7-6,TGTGCCAGCTCCGCAGGGGCCCCCACCGGGGAGCTGTTTTTT,CASSAGAPTGELFF
many,TRBJ2-3,TRBD1,TRBV7-9,TGTGCCAGCAGCCCGACAGGGAAGTATTCAGATACGCAGTATTTT,CASSPTGKYSDTQYF
many,TRBJ1-1,NA,TRBV4-1,TGCGCCAGCAGCCAAGGTTGGGGGGATACGAACACTGAAGCTTTCTTT,CASSQGWGDTNTEAFF
NA,TRBJ1-2,NA,TRBV12-3/TRBV12-4,TGTGCCAGCAGTTTCCCACTGATCTCTAACTATGGCTACACCTTT,CASSFPLISNYGYTF
NA,TRBJ1-5,NA,TRBV6-4,TGTGCCAGCAGTCAGACACGAATTAGCAATCAGCCCCAGCATTTC,CASSQTRISNQPQHF
many,TRBJ2-3,TRBD2,TRBV29-1,TGCAGCGTTGAAGTTCTAGCGGGATTATCAGATACGCAGTATTTT,CSVEVLAGLSDTQYF
many,TRBJ1-6,NA,TRBV27,TGTGCCAGCAGTCCAACTCAGGGTGGGGGTTCACCCCTCCACTTT,CASSPTQGGGSPLHF
many,TRBJ2-1,TRBD1,TRBV28,TGTGCCAGCAGTTTAACTTCGGGACAGGGAGGTGAGCAGTTCTTC,CASSLTSGQGGEQFF
many,TRBJ2-7,TRBD1,TRBV18,TGTGCCAGCTCACCACGGGACAGGGGTCACGAGCAGTACTTC,CASSPRDRGHEQYF
many,TRBJ1-5,NA,TRBV12-3/TRBV12-4,TGTGCCAGCAGTTTCGGCCAAAACAATCAGCCCCAGCATTTT,CASSFGQNNQPQHF
many,TRBJ2-3,NA,TRBV7-2,TGTGCCAGCAGCTACGGACAAGGCACAGATACGCAGTATTTT,CASSYGQGTDTQYF
many,TRBJ2-2,TRBD2,TRBV5-1,TGCGCCAGCAGCCCTGGGACTACCAACACCGGGGAGCTGTTTTTT,CASSPGTTNTGELFF
many,TRBJ1-2,NA,TRBV29-1,TGCAGCGTTGAAGGAGAGGTCGGAAAAGGACCCTATGGCTACACCTTC,CSVEGEVGKGPYGYTF
NA,TRBJ2-1,NA,TRBV25-1,TGTGCCAGCAGTGCCGGGTACAATGAGCAGTTCTTC,CASSAGYNEQFF
NA,TRBJ2-7,NA,TRBV7-9,TGTGCCACCTCGGACGGAACCTACGAGCAGTACTTC,CATSDGTYEQYF
many,TRBJ2-1,NA,TRBV12-3/TRBV12-4,TGTGCCAGCAGTTTTTCTCCCGGGTCCTACAATGAGCAGTTCTTC,CASSFSPGSYNEQFF
many,TRBJ1-1,NA,TRBV12-3/TRBV12-4,TGTGCCAGCAGATATACAGGGACTGAAGCTTTCTTT,CASRYTGTEAFF
many,TRBJ1-2,NA,TRBV9,TGTGCCAGCAGCGTAGACCAGGGTGGAAACTATGGCTACACCTTC,CASSVDQGGNYGYTF
many,TRBJ2-6,NA,TRBV11-2,TGTGCCAGCAGCTTAGATCCAGGGGTTTGGACTTCGGGGGCCAACGTCCTGACTTTC,CASSLDPGVWTSGANVLTF
many,TRBJ2-3,TRBD2,TRBV7-9,TGTGCCAGCAGCCTCCGGGGAGGGGTGGGCACAGATACGCAGTATTTT,CASSLRGGVGTDTQYF
few,TRBJ2-1,NA,TRBV25-1,TGTGCCAGCAGTCAAGCTGCCGATGAGCAGTTCTTC,CASSQAADEQFF
many,TRBJ2-7,NA,TRBV2,TGTGCCAGCAGTCGACAGGGACTAGACTCCTACGAGCAGTACTTC,CASSRQGLDSYEQYF
NA,TRBJ2-1,NA,TRBV7-2,TGTGCCAGCAGCGCAGACCGGGACTCTCGCTATAATAAGCAGTTCTTC,CASSADRDSRYNKQFF
many,TRBJ1-1,NA,TRBV12-3/TRBV12-4,TGTGCCAGCAGACCCCCCACGGCTGGGGCTTTCTTT,CASRPPTAGAFF
many,TRBJ1-1,TRBD1,TRBV7-9,TGTGCCAGCAGCCTACAGGGGATGAACACTGAAGCTTTCTTT,CASSLQGMNTEAFF
NA,TRBJ2-5,NA,TRBV7-9,TGTGCCAGCAGTCGGCAGGGAGGGGGATCGGAGACCCAGTACTTC,CASSRQGGGSETQYF
NA,TRBJ2-3,NA,TRBV6-2/TRBV6-3,TGTGCCAGCAGTTACTCGATCATCGTGACTAGCACAGATACGCAGTATTTT,CASSYSIIVTSTDTQYF
many,TRBJ2-1,TRBD1,TRBV7-9,TGTGCCAGCAGCTTACTACAGGGGGGCAATGAGCAGTTCTTC,CASSLLQGGNEQFF
many,TRBJ2-7,TRBD2,TRBV5-6,TGTGCCAGCAGTAGTCACAGGGCCCGAAGCGGGAGGTTATCCTACGAGCAGTACTTC,CASSSHRARSGRLSYEQYF